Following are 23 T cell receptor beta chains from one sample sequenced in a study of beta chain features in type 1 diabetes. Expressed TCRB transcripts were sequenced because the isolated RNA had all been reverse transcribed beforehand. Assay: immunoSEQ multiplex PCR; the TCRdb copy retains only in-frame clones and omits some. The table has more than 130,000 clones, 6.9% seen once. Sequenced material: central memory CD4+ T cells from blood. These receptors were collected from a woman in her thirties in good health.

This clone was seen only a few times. CDR3 residues: CASSQDVLAGYPGETQYF. CDR3 coding DNA: TGTGCCAGCAGCCAAGACGTTCTAGCGGGATACCCCGGGGAGACCCAGTACTTC. The chain couples TRBV14 to TRBJ2-5; 9 bases fit TRBD2. The CDR3 has 18 residues. V shed 0 bases, J shed 5 bases, and the junction held 13 bases outside the gene matches. The germline gives CDR1 SGHDN, CDR2 FVKESK.

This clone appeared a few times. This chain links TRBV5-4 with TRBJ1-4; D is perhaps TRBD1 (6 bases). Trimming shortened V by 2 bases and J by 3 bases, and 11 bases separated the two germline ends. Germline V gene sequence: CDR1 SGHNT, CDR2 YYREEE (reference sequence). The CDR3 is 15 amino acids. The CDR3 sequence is CASSFSGQANEKLFF. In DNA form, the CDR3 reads TGTGCCAGCAGCTTTTCGGGACAAGCTAATGAAAAACTGTTTTTT.

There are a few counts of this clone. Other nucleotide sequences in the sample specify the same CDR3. This CDR3 is CASSLGQAYTGELFF. The CDR3 coding sequence is TGTGCCAGCAGCTTGGGCCAGGCATACACCGGGGAGCTGTTTTTT. V is TRBV5-4 and J is TRBJ2-2, with D uncertain. This CDR3 spans 15 amino acids. Trimming stripped 0 bases from V and 3 bases from J, with 9 bases between. Germline V lookup: CDR1 SGHNT, CDR2 YYREEE (reference sequence).

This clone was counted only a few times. As DNA, the CDR3 is TGTGCCAGCAGCTTAGCCGCTACGGGAGTTGGCTACAATGAGCAGTTCTTC. Protein sequence: CASSLAATGVGYNEQFF. V gene TRBV7-2 combines with J gene TRBJ2-1, with D perhaps TRBD2 (6 bases). Looked up from germline, CDR1 is SGHTA and CDR2 is FQGNSA. Trimming cost V 0 bases and J 3 bases, with 15 bases left between them. This CDR3 spans 17 amino acids.

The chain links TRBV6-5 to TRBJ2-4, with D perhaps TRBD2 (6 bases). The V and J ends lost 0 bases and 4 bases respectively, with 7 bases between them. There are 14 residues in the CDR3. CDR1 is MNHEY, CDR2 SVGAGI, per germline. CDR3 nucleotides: TGTGCCAGCAGTTACTCAGGGACTAAAAACATTCAGTACTTC. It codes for CASSYSGTKNIQYF.

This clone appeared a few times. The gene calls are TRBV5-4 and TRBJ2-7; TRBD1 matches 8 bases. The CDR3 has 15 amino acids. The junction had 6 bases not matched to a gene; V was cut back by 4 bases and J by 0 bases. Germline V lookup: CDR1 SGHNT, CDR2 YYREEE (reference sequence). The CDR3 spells CASSAGQGSSYEQYF. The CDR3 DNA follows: TGTGCCAGCAGCGCTGGACAGGGTTCCTCCTACGAGCAGTACTTC.

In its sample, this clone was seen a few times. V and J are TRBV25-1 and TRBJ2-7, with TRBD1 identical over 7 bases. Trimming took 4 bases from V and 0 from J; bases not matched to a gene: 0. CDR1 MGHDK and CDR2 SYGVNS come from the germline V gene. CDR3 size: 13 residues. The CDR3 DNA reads TGTGCCAGCAGTGGACAGGGCTCCTACGAGCAGTACTTC. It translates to CASSGQGSYEQYF.

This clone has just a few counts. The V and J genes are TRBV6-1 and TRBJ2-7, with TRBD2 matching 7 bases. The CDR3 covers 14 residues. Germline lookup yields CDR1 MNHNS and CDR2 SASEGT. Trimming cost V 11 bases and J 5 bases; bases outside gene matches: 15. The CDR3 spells CAAKSAGDDDEQYF. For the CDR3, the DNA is TGTGCCGCCAAATCGGCGGGAGATGACGACGAGCAGTACTTC.

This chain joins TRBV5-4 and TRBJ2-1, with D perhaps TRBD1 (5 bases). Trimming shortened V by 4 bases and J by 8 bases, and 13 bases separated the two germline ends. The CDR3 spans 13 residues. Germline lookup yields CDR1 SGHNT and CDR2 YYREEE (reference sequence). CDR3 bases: TGTGCCAGCAGCCCAGGGATGTCATATGAGCAGTTCTTC. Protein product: CASSPGMSYEQFF.

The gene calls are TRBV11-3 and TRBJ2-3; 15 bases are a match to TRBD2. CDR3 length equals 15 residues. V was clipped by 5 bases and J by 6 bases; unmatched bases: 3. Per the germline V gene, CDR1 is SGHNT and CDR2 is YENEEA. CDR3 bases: TGTGCCAGCAGCCGGACTAGCGGGAGGGCGGATACGCAGTATTTT. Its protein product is CASSRTSGRADTQYF.

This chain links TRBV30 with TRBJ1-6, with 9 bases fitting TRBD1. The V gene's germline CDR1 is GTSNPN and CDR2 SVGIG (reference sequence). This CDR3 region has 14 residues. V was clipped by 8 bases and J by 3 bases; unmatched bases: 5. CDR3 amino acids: CAEQGADYNSPLHF. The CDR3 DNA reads TGTGCCGAACAGGGGGCCGACTATAATTCACCCCTCCACTTT. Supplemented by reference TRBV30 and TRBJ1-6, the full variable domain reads SQTIHQWPATLVQPVGSPLSLECTVEGTSNPNLYWYRQAAGRGLQLLFYSVGIGQISSEVPQNLSASRPQDRQFILSSKKLLLSDSGFYLCAEQGADYNSPLHFGNGTRLTVT.

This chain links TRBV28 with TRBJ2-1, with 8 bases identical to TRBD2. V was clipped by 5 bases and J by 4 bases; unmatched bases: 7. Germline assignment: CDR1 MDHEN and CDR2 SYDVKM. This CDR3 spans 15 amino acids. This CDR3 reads CASSRSSGSYNEQFF. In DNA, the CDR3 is TGTGCCAGCAGTCGGTCTAGCGGGTCTTACAATGAGCAGTTCTTC.

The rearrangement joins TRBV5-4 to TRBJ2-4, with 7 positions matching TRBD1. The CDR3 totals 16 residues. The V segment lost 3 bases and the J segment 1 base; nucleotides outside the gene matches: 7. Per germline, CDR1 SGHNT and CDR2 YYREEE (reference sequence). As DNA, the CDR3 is TGTGCCAGCAGCTCAGGGGGAAGATTTGCCAAAAACATTCAGTACTTC. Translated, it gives CASSSGGRFAKNIQYF.

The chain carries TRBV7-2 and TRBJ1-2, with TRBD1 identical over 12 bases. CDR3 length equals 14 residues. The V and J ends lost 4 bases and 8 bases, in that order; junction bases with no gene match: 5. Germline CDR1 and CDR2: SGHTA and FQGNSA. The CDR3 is CASSSPGTGGGYTF. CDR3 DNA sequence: TGTGCCAGCAGCTCCCCCGGGACAGGGGGCGGCTACACCTTC.

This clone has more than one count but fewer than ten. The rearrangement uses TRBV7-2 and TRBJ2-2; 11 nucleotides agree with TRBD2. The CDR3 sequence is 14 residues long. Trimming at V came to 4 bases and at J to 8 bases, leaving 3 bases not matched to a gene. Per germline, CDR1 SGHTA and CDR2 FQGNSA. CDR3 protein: CASSSRLAGGELFF. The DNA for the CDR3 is TGTGCCAGCAGCTCCCGACTAGCGGGAGGGGAGCTGTTTTTT.

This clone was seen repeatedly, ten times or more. Here the CDR3 reads CAWTPGTATYEQYF. CDR3 coding DNA: TGTGCCTGGACCCCCGGGACAGCGACCTACGAGCAGTACTTC. The V call is TRBV30, the J call TRBJ2-7; the match to TRBD1 covers 7 bases. V shed 4 bases and J 2 bases; nucleotides not matched to a gene: 8. The germline CDR1 and CDR2 sequences are GTSNPN and SVGIG (reference sequence). This CDR3 comprises 14 residues.

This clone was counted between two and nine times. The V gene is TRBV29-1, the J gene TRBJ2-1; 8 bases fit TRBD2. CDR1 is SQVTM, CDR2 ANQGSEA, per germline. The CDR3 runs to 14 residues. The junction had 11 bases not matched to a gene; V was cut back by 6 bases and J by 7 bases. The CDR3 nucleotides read TGCAGCGTATCAAAAATAGCGGGAAATAATGAGCAGTTCTTC. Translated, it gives CSVSKIAGNNEQFF.

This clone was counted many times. CDR3 protein: CASSQGGDPSGYTF. CDR3 sequence (DNA): TGTGCCAGCAGCCAAGGCGGGGACCCTAGTGGCTACACCTTC. The genes are TRBV14 and TRBJ1-2; D possibly corresponds to TRBD1 (5 bases). CDR1 is SGHDN, CDR2 FVKESK, per germline. This CDR3 has 14 amino acids. V gave up 1 base and J gave up 7 bases, with 13 bases separating them.

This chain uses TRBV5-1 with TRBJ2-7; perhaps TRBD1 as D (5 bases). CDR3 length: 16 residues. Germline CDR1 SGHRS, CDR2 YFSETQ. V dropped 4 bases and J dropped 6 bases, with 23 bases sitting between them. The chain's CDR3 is CASSQGWTTSSAEQYF. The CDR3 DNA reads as TGCGCCAGCAGCCAGGGATGGACCACCTCCTCCGCCGAGCAGTACTTC.

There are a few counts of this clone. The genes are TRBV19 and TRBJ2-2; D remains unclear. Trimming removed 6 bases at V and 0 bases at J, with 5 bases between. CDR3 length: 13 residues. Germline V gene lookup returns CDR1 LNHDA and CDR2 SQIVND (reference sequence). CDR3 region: CASSPANTGELFF. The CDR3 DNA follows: TGTGCCAGTAGCCCAGCGAACACCGGGGAGCTGTTTTTT.

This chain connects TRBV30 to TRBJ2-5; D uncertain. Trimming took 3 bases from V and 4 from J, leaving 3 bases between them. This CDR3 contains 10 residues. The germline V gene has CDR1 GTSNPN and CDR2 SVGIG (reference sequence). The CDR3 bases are TGTGCCTGGAGCAGAGAGACCCAGTACTTC. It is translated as CAWSRETQYF.

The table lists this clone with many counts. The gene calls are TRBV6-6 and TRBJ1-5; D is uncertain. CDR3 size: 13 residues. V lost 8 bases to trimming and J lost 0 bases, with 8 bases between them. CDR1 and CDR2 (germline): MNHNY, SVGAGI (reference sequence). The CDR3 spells CASRQNSNQPQHF. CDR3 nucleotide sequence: TGTGCCAGCCGACAAAATAGCAATCAGCCCCAGCATTTT.

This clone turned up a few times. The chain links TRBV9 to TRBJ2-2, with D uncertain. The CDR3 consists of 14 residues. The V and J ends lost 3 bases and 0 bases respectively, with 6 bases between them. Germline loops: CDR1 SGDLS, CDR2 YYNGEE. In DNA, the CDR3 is TGTGCCAGCAGCGCCCCAACGAACACCGGGGAGCTGTTTTTT. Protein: CASSAPTNTGELFF.